The clone carrying this T cell receptor beta chain came up once. Its antigen is not identified. Investigators reverse transcribed all isolated RNA, so they sequenced expressed TCRB transcripts. Assay: immunoSEQ multiplex PCR; the TCRdb copy retains only in-frame clones and omits some. Here the sample spans 680,000 or so clones, 13% being singletons. The ends lost 6 bases at V and 6 bases at J; junction bases unmatched: 13. Germline V lookup: CDR1 SNHLY, CDR2 FYNNEI. This CDR3 region has 16 residues. This entry belongs to a study of beta chain features in type 1 diabetes. Findings and limits, study-wide: Shortening of TCRB CDR3s, moderate but significant, appeared in all four CD4+ subsets of Type 1 diabetes patients.

Stem cell-like memory, regulatory, central memory and naive CD4+ cells were sorted via CD45RO/CCR7/CD25/CD127/CD95/CD27. The receptor was isolated from a man in his late teens or twenties with type 1 diabetes. The specimen sequenced was naive CD4+ T cells from blood. V is TRBV2 and J is TRBJ1-5; 8 bases are shared with TRBD1. DNA for the CDR3: TGTGCCAGCAGGCTAGACAGGGGAAGAGTCTCTCAGCCCCAGCATTTT. This sequence encodes CASRLDRGRVSQPQHF.